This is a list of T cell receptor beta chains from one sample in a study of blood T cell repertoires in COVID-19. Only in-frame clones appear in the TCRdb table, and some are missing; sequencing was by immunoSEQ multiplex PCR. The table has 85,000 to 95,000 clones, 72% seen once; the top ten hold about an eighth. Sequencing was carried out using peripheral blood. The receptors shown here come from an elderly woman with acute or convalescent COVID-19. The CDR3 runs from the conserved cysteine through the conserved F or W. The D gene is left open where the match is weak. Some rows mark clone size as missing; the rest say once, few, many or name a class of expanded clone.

CDR3 protein: CASSPVSSGNTIYF
CDR3 DNA: TGCGCCAGCAGCCCGGTAAGCTCTGGAAACACCATATATTTT
CDR3 length: 14
V gene: TRBV5-1
D gene: NA
clone size: few
J gene: TRBJ1-3

CDR3 protein: CASSPTGDNQPQHF
CDR3 DNA: TGTGCCAGCTCGCCGACAGGGGATAATCAGCCCCAGCATTTT
CDR3 length: 14
V gene: TRBV6-6
D gene: TRBD1
clone size: NA
J gene: TRBJ1-5

CDR3 protein: CAWSNNQETQYF
CDR3 DNA: TGTGCCTGGAGCAACAACCAAGAGACCCAGTACTTC
CDR3 length: 12
V gene: TRBV30
D gene: NA
clone size: NA
J gene: TRBJ2-5

CDR3 protein: CASSAVRNQPQHF
CDR3 DNA: TGTGCCAGCAGTGCGGTCCGCAATCAGCCCCAGCATTTT
CDR3 length: 13
V gene: TRBV2
D gene: NA
clone size: NA
J gene: TRBJ1-5

CDR3 protein: CASSAAGQGVYEQYF
CDR3 DNA: TGTGCCAGCAGCGCGGCCGGGCAGGGGGTCTACGAGCAGTACTTC
CDR3 length: 15
V gene: TRBV7-2
D gene: TRBD1
clone size: NA
J gene: TRBJ2-7

CDR3 protein: CSASLVQGNEQYF
CDR3 DNA: TGCAGTGCTAGTTTAGTGCAGGGAAACGAGCAGTACTTC
CDR3 length: 13
V gene: TRBV20-1
D gene: NA
clone size: NA
J gene: TRBJ2-7

CDR3 protein: CASTSLAGGPGEQFF
CDR3 DNA: TGTGCCAGCACCTCGCTAGCGGGGGGGCCCGGTGAGCAGTTCTTC
CDR3 length: 15
V gene: TRBV3-1/TRBV3-2
D gene: TRBD2
clone size: NA
J gene: TRBJ2-1

CDR3 protein: CASSRGAGRGLIYEQYF
CDR3 DNA: TGTGCCAGCAGCCGGGGGGCGGGCAGGGGCCTCATCTACGAGCAGTACTTC
CDR3 length: 17
V gene: TRBV27
D gene: NA
clone size: NA
J gene: TRBJ2-7

CDR3 protein: CASSFRGREAFF
CDR3 DNA: TGTGCCAGCAGTTTCCGGGGTCGGGAAGCTTTCTTT
CDR3 length: 12
V gene: TRBV28
D gene: NA
clone size: NA
J gene: TRBJ1-1

CDR3 protein: CASSLLGGGGNTIYF
CDR3 DNA: TGTGCCAGCAGCTTATTGGGTGGGGGCGGAAACACCATATATTTT
CDR3 length: 15
V gene: TRBV7-2
D gene: NA
clone size: NA
J gene: TRBJ1-3

CDR3 protein: CASTGLLAASTDTQYF
CDR3 DNA: TGTGCCAGCACCGGTCTACTAGCGGCAAGCACAGATACGCAGTATTTT
CDR3 length: 16
V gene: TRBV2
D gene: TRBD2
clone size: NA
J gene: TRBJ2-3

CDR3 protein: CASSTRTSSGEQFF
CDR3 DNA: TGTGCCAGCAGCACTCGGACTAGCTCGGGTGAGCAGTTCTTC
CDR3 length: 14
V gene: TRBV7-2
D gene: TRBD2
clone size: few
J gene: TRBJ2-1

CDR3 protein: CASRIGETEAFF
CDR3 DNA: TGTGCCAGCAGGATCGGGGAGACTGAAGCTTTCTTT
CDR3 length: 12
V gene: TRBV6-5
D gene: NA
clone size: NA
J gene: TRBJ1-1

CDR3 protein: CASSRSAKIRGGELFF
CDR3 DNA: TGTGCCAGCAGCCGTTCAGCGAAGATTAGGGGCGGGGAGCTGTTTTTT
CDR3 length: 16
V gene: TRBV3-1/TRBV3-2
D gene: NA
clone size: NA
J gene: TRBJ2-2

CDR3 protein: CASSLGDSWNYGYTF
CDR3 DNA: TGTGCCAGCAGCTTAGGGGACAGCTGGAACTATGGCTACACCTTC
CDR3 length: 15
V gene: TRBV7-8
D gene: TRBD1
clone size: NA
J gene: TRBJ1-2

CDR3 protein: CASSRPGDRGRLSPLHF
CDR3 DNA: TGTGCCAGCAGTCGTCCGGGGGACAGGGGTCGCCTTTCACCCCTCCACTTT
CDR3 length: 17
V gene: TRBV6-2/TRBV6-3
D gene: TRBD1
clone size: NA
J gene: TRBJ1-6

CDR3 protein: CASSYTGGEQYF
CDR3 DNA: TGTGCCAGCAGTTATACGGGGGGCGAGCAGTACTTC
CDR3 length: 12
V gene: TRBV6-6
D gene: TRBD2
clone size: few
J gene: TRBJ2-7

CDR3 protein: CASSPQGTQPQHF
CDR3 DNA: TGTGCCAGCAGCCCTCAGGGGACTCAGCCCCAGCATTTT
CDR3 length: 13
V gene: TRBV9
D gene: NA
clone size: few
J gene: TRBJ1-5

CDR3 protein: CASSLAGTEETQYF
CDR3 DNA: TGTGCCAGCAGCTTGGCCGGGACAGAAGAGACCCAGTACTTC
CDR3 length: 14
V gene: TRBV5-5
D gene: TRBD1
clone size: few
J gene: TRBJ2-5

CDR3 protein: CASSTSDRAHTIYF
CDR3 DNA: TGTGCCAGCAGCACCTCCGACAGGGCCCACACCATATATTTT
CDR3 length: 14
V gene: TRBV7-8
D gene: TRBD1
clone size: NA
J gene: TRBJ1-3

CDR3 protein: CASSTGRSGGRKYF
CDR3 DNA: TGTGCCAGCAGCACCGGTAGAAGCGGGGGAAGAAAGTACTTC
CDR3 length: 14
V gene: TRBV7-2
D gene: TRBD2
clone size: NA
J gene: TRBJ2-4

CDR3 protein: CASSLGGTENTEAFF
CDR3 DNA: TGTGCCAGCAGCTTAGGTGGGACAGAGAACACTGAAGCTTTCTTT
CDR3 length: 15
V gene: TRBV7-9
D gene: TRBD1
clone size: NA
J gene: TRBJ1-1

CDR3 protein: CATSSPSGVRTQYF
CDR3 DNA: TGTGCCACCAGCAGTCCTAGCGGGGTCCGTACGCAGTATTTT
CDR3 length: 14
V gene: TRBV15
D gene: TRBD2
clone size: NA
J gene: TRBJ2-3

CDR3 protein: CASSRGQGETEAFF
CDR3 DNA: TGCGCCAGCAGCCGCGGACAGGGCGAGACTGAAGCTTTCTTT
CDR3 length: 14
V gene: TRBV5-1
D gene: TRBD1
clone size: few
J gene: TRBJ1-1

CDR3 protein: CASSGTGAGELFF
CDR3 DNA: TGTGCCAGCAGTGGAACAGGGGCCGGGGAGCTGTTTTTT
CDR3 length: 13
V gene: TRBV2
D gene: TRBD1
clone size: few
J gene: TRBJ2-2

CDR3 protein: CASSLDGQVLSYTF
CDR3 DNA: TGTGCCAGCAGCTTAGACGGACAGGTACTAAGCTACACCTTC
CDR3 length: 14
V gene: TRBV7-9
D gene: TRBD1
clone size: NA
J gene: TRBJ1-2

CDR3 protein: CASSPRWGDQPQHF
CDR3 DNA: TGTGCCAGCAGCCCTAGGTGGGGGGATCAGCCCCAGCATTTT
CDR3 length: 14
V gene: TRBV7-2
D gene: NA
clone size: many
J gene: TRBJ1-5

CDR3 protein: CASSLTRRGMGEQFF
CDR3 DNA: TGTGCCAGCAGCTTAACCCGGCGGGGTATGGGTGAGCAGTTCTTC
CDR3 length: 15
V gene: TRBV7-2
D gene: NA
clone size: few
J gene: TRBJ2-1

CDR3 protein: CASSINRQRNEQYF
CDR3 DNA: TGTGCCAGTAGTATAAACCGACAGAGGAACGAGCAGTACTTC
CDR3 length: 14
V gene: TRBV19
D gene: NA
clone size: NA
J gene: TRBJ2-7

CDR3 protein: CASSPRSLEPQHF
CDR3 DNA: TGTGCCAGCTCACCACGGAGCTTGGAGCCCCAGCATTTT
CDR3 length: 13
V gene: TRBV18
D gene: NA
clone size: NA
J gene: TRBJ1-5

CDR3 protein: CSVGGPRASTDTQYF
CDR3 DNA: TGCAGCGTTGGCGGGCCGCGGGCTAGCACAGATACGCAGTATTTT
CDR3 length: 15
V gene: TRBV29-1
D gene: NA
clone size: NA
J gene: TRBJ2-3

CDR3 protein: CASSQVWGGQVETQYF
CDR3 DNA: TGCGCCAGCAGCCAAGTGTGGGGGGGCCAAGTAGAGACCCAGTACTTC
CDR3 length: 16
V gene: TRBV4-3
D gene: NA
clone size: once
J gene: TRBJ2-5

CDR3 protein: CASSNRAQGNTIYF
CDR3 DNA: TGTGCCAGCAGTAACAGGGCCCAAGGAAACACCATATATTTT
CDR3 length: 14
V gene: TRBV7-2
D gene: NA
clone size: NA
J gene: TRBJ1-3

CDR3 protein: CASSHPSGTGRSGNTIYF
CDR3 DNA: TGTGCCAGCAGCCATCCCTCCGGGACAGGTCGCTCTGGAAACACCATATATTTT
CDR3 length: 18
V gene: TRBV4-2
D gene: TRBD1
clone size: NA
J gene: TRBJ1-3

CDR3 protein: CASSLTSQGLTGELFF
CDR3 DNA: TGTGCCAGCAGCTTAACCTCGCAGGGACTCACCGGGGAGCTGTTTTTT
CDR3 length: 16
V gene: TRBV7-3
D gene: NA
clone size: NA
J gene: TRBJ2-2

CDR3 protein: CASSLGQGGSYNSPLHF
CDR3 DNA: TGTGCCAGCAGCTTAGGACAGGGTGGGTCCTATAATTCACCCCTCCACTTT
CDR3 length: 17
V gene: TRBV11-2
D gene: TRBD1
clone size: NA
J gene: TRBJ1-6

CDR3 protein: CASSPQSTYEQYF
CDR3 DNA: TGTGCCAGCTCACCACAGAGCACCTACGAGCAGTACTTC
CDR3 length: 13
V gene: TRBV18
D gene: NA
clone size: NA
J gene: TRBJ2-7

CDR3 protein: CASSSWGQGRNSPLHF
CDR3 DNA: TGTGCCAGCAGTTCCTGGGGACAGGGGAGAAATTCACCCCTCCACTTT
CDR3 length: 16
V gene: TRBV28
D gene: TRBD1
clone size: NA
J gene: TRBJ1-6

CDR3 protein: CASSLYLGGPSTDTQYF
CDR3 DNA: TGTGCCAGCAGCTTATACCTCGGGGGGCCGTCCACAGATACGCAGTATTTT
CDR3 length: 17
V gene: TRBV7-2
D gene: NA
clone size: NA
J gene: TRBJ2-3

CDR3 protein: CAWRAPGQGAEKLFF
CDR3 DNA: TGTGCCTGGAGGGCCCCGGGACAGGGGGCCGAAAAACTGTTTTTT
CDR3 length: 15
V gene: TRBV30
D gene: TRBD1
clone size: NA
J gene: TRBJ1-4

CDR3 protein: CASKGEYEQYF
CDR3 DNA: TGCGCCAGCAAGGGGGAATACGAGCAGTACTTC
CDR3 length: 11
V gene: TRBV5-1
D gene: NA
clone size: NA
J gene: TRBJ2-7

CDR3 protein: CASSSDRVNTEAFF
CDR3 DNA: TGTGCCAGCTCGTCGGACAGGGTTAACACTGAAGCTTTCTTT
CDR3 length: 14
V gene: TRBV18
D gene: TRBD1
clone size: NA
J gene: TRBJ1-1

CDR3 protein: CASSIAETGGYGYTF
CDR3 DNA: TGTGCCAGTAGTATAGCGGAGACAGGGGGCTATGGCTACACCTTC
CDR3 length: 15
V gene: TRBV19
D gene: TRBD1
clone size: NA
J gene: TRBJ1-2

CDR3 protein: CASRTQGQGKLFF
CDR3 DNA: TGTGCCAGCAGAACACAGGGTCAGGGAAAACTGTTTTTT
CDR3 length: 13
V gene: TRBV12-3/TRBV12-4
D gene: NA
clone size: NA
J gene: TRBJ1-4